A selection of T cell receptor beta chains follows, all from one sample in a study of blood T cell repertoires in COVID-19. Only in-frame clones appear in the TCRdb table, and some are missing; sequencing was by immunoSEQ multiplex PCR. The sample lists more than 110,000 clones, 75% to 90% occurring once. Material: peripheral blood. These receptors came from a human donor in a cohort sampled during active COVID-19. Both conserved end residues are part of each CDR3. The D gene is left open where the match is weak. Only part of the rows carry a size: once, few, many, or a class if the clone is expanded.

d_call clone_size j_call v_call cdr3_aa cdr3_nt
TRBD1 - TRBJ2-1 TRBV28 CASSLSTGAKFF TGTGCCAGCAGTTTGTCGACAGGGGCCAAGTTCTTC
- - TRBJ2-5 TRBV5-5 CASSFTGLRETQYF TGTGCCAGCAGCTTCACAGGGCTCCGGGAGACCCAGTACTTC
- - TRBJ1-2 TRBV11-3 CASSLGGSPLSNYGYTF TGTGCCAGCAGCTTAGGAGGTTCCCCGCTCTCTAACTATGGCTACACCTTC
TRBD2 - TRBJ2-4 TRBV19 CASSHSGGTLAKNIQYF TGTGCCAGTAGTCATAGCGGGGGTACACTAGCCAAAAACATTCAGTACTTC
TRBD1 once TRBJ2-5 TRBV7-9 CASSLSDRGDETQYF TGTGCCAGCAGCTTATCCGACAGGGGAGATGAGACCCAGTACTTC
- - TRBJ1-6 TRBV19 CASSIQGSSYNSPLHF TGTGCCAGTAGTATCCAGGGATCCTCCTATAATTCACCCCTCCACTTT
- - TRBJ2-3 TRBV9 CASSVGVDTQYF TGTGCCAGCAGCGTAGGAGTAGATACGCAGTATTTT
TRBD1 - TRBJ2-1 TRBV6-2/TRBV6-3 CASSYSRGLRYNEQFF TGTGCCAGCAGTTACTCAAGGGGGCTGAGGTACAATGAGCAGTTCTTC
- - TRBJ2-3 TRBV27 CASSFKREYRTDTQYF TGTGCCAGCAGTTTCAAAAGGGAGTACCGCACAGATACGCAGTATTTT
- - TRBJ2-1 TRBV6-5 CASSPGLYNEQFF TGTGCCAGCAGCCCCGGACTGTACAATGAGCAGTTCTTC
TRBD2 - TRBJ2-2 TRBV19 CASSGLAGITGELFF TGTGCCAGCTCGGGACTAGCGGGGATCACCGGGGAGCTGTTTTTT
- - TRBJ1-2 TRBV5-1 CASSWQGSGGYTF TGCGCCAGCAGCTGGCAGGGGTCTGGCGGCTACACCTTC
- - TRBJ2-5 TRBV20-1 CSASPLRQGKETQYF TGCAGTGCTAGTCCCCTGCGGCAGGGAAAAGAGACCCAGTACTTC